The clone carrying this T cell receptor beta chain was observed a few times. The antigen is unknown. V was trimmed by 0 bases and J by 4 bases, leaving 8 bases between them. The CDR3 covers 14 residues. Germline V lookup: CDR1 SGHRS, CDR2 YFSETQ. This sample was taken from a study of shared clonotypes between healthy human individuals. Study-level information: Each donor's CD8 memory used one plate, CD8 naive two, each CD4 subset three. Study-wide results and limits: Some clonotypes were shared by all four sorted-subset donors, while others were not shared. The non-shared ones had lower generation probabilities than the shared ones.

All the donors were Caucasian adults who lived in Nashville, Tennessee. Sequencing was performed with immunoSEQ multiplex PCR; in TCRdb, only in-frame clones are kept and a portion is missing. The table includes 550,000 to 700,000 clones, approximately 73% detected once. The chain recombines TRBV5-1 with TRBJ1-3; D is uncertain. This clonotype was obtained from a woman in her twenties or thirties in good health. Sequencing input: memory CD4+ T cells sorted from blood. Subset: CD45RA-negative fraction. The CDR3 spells CASSLGTLGNTIYF. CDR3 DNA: TGCGCCAGCAGCTTGGGGACTCTAGGAAACACCATATATTTT.